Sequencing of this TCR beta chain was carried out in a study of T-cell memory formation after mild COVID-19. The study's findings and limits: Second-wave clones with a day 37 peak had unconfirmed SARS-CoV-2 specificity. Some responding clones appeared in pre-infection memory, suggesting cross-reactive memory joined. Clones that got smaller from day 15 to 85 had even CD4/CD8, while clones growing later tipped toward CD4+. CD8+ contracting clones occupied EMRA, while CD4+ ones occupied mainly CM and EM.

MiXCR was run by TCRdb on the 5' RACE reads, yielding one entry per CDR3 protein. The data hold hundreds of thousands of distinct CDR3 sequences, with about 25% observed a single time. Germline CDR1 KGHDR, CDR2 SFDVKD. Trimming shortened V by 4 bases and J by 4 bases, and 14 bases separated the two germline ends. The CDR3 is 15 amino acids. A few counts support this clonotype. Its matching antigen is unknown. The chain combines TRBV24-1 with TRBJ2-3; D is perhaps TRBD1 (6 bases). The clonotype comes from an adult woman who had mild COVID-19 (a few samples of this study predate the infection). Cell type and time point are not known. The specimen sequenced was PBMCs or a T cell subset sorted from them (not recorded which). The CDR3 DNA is TGTGCCACCAGTGACCGAGGCAGGGGTCCAGATACGCAGTATTTT. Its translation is CATSDRGRGPDTQYF.